This T cell receptor beta chain was profiled in a study of cytomegalovirus exposure and HLA in healthy donors. The PCR used 60 Vbeta and 13 Jbeta primers. The table came from immunoSEQ multiplex PCR; TCRdb's copy has only in-frame clones and leaves some out. The table shows over 75,000 clones, with approximately 70% occurring only once. Turning to this clone: What it binds is unknown.

This CDR3 has 15 amino acids. In germline, CDR1 is SGHTA, CDR2 FQGNSA. Trimming cost V 0 bases and J 5 bases; bases outside gene matches: 2. The study, taken as a whole, reports: Listed as cytomegalovirus-associated were over 150 TCR beta chains. A few CMV-associated chains were confirmed in vitro to be specific for CMV antigens. Researchers reported in a later analysis that a missense DCLRE1C variant was tied to TCR beta V- and J-gene trimming.

The rearrangement uses TRBV7-2 and TRBJ2-5, with 11 bases aligning to TRBD2. The source of this sequence is a man younger than 40 in good health and CMV-seronegative. Sequences were obtained from PBMCs. CDR3 sequence (DNA): TGTGCCAGCAGCTTAGCTCCTAGCGGGAGGGAGACCCAGTACTTC. Translating it yields CASSLAPSGRETQYF.